This T cell receptor beta chain was captured in a study of blood T cell repertoires in COVID-19. On the study more broadly: Acute and convalescent COVID-19 samples came from the United States, Italy and Spain. The analysed material was cDNA or gDNA that came from T cells, B-cell-depleted T cells, or PBMCs.

The CDR3 extends over 16 amino acids. Germline-derived CDR1 and CDR2 are SGHVS and FNYEAQ. V was pared by 6 bases and J by 2 bases, with 10 bases of the junction left unmatched. Methods used by the authors: Nucleated cell counts were estimated from reference gene primer amplification. Sequencing used immunoSEQ multiplex PCR; TCRdb keeps in-frame clones, though not all of them. That table gives V, J and clone size, and the DNA gave D and trimming. Among roughly 160,000 clones listed, roughly 90% were seen once. This clonotype originated in a woman in her sixties who had recovered from COVID-19. Sequencing was performed on peripheral blood. This chain joins TRBV7-6 and TRBJ2-7, with TRBD1 identical over 10 bases. Written as DNA, the CDR3 is TGTGCCAGCAGTCAGACGACAGGGGGCTCCCCCTACGAGCAGTACTTC. It translates to CASSQTTGGSPYEQYF.